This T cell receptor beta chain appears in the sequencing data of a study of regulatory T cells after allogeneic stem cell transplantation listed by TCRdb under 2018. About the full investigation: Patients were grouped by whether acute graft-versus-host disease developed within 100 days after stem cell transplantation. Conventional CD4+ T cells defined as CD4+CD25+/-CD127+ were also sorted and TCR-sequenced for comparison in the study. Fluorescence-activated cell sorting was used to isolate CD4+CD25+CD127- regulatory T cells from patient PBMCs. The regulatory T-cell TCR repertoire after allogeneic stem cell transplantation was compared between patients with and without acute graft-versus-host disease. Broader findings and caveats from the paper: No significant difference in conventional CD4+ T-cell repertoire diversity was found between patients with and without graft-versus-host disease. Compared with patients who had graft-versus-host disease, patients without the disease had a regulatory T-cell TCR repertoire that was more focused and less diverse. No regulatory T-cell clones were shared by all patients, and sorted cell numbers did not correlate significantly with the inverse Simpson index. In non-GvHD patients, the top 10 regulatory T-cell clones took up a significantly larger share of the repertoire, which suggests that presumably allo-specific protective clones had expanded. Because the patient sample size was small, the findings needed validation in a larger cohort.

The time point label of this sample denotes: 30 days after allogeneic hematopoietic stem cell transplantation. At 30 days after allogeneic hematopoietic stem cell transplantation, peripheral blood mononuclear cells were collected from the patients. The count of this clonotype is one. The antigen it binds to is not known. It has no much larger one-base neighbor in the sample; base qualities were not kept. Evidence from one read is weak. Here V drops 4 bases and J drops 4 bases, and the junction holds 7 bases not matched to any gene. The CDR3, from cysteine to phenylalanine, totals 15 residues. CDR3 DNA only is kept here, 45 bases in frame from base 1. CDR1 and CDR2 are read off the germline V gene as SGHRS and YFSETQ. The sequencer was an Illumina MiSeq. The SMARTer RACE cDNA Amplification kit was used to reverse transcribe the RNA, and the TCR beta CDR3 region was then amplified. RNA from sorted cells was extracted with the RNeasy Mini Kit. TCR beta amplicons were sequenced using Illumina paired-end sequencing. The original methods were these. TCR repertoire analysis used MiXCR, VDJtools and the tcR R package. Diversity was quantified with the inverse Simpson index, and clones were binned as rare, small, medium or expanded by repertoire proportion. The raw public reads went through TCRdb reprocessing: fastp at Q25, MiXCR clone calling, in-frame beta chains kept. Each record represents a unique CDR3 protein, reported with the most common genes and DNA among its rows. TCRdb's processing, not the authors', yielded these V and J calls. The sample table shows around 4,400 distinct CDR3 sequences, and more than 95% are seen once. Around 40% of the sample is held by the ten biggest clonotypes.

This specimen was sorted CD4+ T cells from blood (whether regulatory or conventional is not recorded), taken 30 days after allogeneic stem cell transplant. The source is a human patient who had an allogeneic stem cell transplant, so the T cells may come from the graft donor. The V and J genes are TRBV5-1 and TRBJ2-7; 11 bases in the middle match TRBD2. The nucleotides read TGCGCCAGCAGCGTGCTAGCGGGAGGCATGTACGAGCAGTACTTC. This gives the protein CASSVLAGGMYEQYF.